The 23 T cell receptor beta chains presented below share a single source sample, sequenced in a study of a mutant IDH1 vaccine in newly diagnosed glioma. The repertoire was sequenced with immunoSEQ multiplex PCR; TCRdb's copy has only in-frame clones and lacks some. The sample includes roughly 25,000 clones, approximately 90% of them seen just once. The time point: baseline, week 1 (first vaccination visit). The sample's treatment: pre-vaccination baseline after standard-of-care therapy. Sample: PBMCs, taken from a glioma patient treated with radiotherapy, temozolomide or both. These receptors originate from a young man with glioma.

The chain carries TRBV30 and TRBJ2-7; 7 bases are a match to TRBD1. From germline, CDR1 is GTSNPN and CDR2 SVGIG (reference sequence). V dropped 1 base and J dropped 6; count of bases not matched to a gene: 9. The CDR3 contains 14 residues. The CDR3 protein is CAWSGYRDSLEQYF. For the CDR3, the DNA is TGTGCCTGGAGTGGCTACCGGGACAGTCTCGAGCAGTACTTC.

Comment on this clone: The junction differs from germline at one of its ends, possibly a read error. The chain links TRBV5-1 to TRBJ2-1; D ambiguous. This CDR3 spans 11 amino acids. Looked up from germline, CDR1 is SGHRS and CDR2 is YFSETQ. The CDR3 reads CASSFEASKIF. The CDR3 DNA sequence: TGCGCCAGCAGCTTTGAGGCTAGTAAAATCTTC.

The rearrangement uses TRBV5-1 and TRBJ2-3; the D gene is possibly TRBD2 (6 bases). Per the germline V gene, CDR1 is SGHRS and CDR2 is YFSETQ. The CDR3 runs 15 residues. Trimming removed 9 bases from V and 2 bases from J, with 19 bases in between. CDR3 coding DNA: TGCGCCACCCAGATTGGGGGGAGGCCCACAGATACGCAGTATTTT. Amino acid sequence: CATQIGGRPTDTQYF. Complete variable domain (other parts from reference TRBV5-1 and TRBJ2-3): KAGVTQTPRYLIKTRGQQVTLSCSPISGHRSVSWYQQTPGQGLQFLFEYFSETQRNKGNFPGRFSGRQFSNSRSEMNVSTLELGDSALYLCATQIGGRPTDTQYFGPGTRLTVL.

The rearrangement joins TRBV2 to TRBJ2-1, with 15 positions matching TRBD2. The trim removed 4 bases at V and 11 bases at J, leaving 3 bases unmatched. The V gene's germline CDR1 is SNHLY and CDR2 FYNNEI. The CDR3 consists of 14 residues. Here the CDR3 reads CASSAGLAGGQQFF. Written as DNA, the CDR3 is TGTGCCAGCAGTGCGGGACTAGCGGGAGGCCAGCAGTTCTTC.

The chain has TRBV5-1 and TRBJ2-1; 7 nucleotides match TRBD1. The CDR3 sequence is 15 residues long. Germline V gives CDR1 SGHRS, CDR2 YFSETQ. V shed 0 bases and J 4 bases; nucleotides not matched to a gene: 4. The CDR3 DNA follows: TGCGCCAGCAGCTTGGAAGGACAGGATTACAATGAGCAGTTCTTC. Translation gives CASSLEGQDYNEQFF.

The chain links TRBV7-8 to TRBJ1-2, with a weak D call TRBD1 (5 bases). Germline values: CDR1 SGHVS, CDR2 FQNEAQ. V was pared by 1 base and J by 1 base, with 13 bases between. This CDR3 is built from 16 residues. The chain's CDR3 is CASSLGGWQLNYGYTF. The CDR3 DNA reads TGTGCCAGCAGCTTAGGGGGGTGGCAGCTTAACTATGGCTACACCTTC.

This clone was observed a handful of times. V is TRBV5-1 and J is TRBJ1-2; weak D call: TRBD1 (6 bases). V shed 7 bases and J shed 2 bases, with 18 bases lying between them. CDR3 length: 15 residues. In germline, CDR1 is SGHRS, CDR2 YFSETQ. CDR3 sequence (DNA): TGCGCCAGCGGGAGTGGGGGGACATTCAACTATGGCTACACCTTC. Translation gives CASGSGGTFNYGYTF.

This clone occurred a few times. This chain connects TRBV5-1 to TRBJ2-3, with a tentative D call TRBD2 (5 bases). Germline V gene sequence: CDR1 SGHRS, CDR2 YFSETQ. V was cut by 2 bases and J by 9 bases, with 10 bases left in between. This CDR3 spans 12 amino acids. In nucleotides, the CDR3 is TGCGCCAGCAGCTTAGAGGGAAGCACGCAGTATTTT. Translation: CASSLEGSTQYF. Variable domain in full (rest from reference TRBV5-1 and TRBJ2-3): KAGVTQTPRYLIKTRGQQVTLSCSPISGHRSVSWYQQTPGQGLQFLFEYFSETQRNKGNFPGRFSGRQFSNSRSEMNVSTLELGDSALYLCASSLEGSTQYFGPGTRLTVL.

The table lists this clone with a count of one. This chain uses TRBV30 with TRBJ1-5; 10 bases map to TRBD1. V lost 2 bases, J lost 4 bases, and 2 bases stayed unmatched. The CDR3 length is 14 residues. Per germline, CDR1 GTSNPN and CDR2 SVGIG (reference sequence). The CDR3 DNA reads TGTGCCTGGAGTCTGGGACAGGGGAATCAGCCCCAGCATTTT. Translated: CAWSLGQGNQPQHF.

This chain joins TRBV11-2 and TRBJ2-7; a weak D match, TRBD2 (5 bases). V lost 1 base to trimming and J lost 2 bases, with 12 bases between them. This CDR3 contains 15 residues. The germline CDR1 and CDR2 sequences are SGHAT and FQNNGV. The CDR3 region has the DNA TGTGCCAGCAGCTTAGGACGGGAAAGGGCCTACGAGCAGTACTTC. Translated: CASSLGRERAYEQYF.

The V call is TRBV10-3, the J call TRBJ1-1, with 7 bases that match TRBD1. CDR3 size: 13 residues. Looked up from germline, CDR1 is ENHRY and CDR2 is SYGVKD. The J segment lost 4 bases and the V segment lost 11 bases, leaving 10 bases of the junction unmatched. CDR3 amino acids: CASTGRSGTEAFF. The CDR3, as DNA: TGTGCCTCGACAGGGAGGAGCGGCACTGAAGCTTTCTTT.

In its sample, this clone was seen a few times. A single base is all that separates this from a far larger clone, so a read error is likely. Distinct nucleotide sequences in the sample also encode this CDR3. CDR3 in DNA: TGTGCCAGCAGTTACTCATCTGAAGCTTTCTTT. This sequence encodes CASSYSSEAFF. V usage is TRBV6-6 and J usage is TRBJ1-1; D ambiguous. The CDR3 has 11 amino acids. Deletions cut 0 bases from V and 6 bases from J, with 2 bases between. CDR1 MNHNY and CDR2 SVGAGI come from the germline V gene (reference sequence).

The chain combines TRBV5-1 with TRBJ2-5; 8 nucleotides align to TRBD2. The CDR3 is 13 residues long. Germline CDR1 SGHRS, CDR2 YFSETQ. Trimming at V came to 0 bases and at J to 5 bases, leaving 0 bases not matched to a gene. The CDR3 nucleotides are TGCGCCAGCAGCTTGGCGGGGGGGGAGACCCAGTACTTC. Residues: CASSLAGGETQYF.

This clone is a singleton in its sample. The CDR3 reads CSVVGLLGSSYNEQFF. The CDR3, as DNA: TGCAGCGTTGTCGGCTTGCTAGGAAGCTCCTACAATGAGCAGTTCTTC. J is TRBJ2-1 and V is TRBV29-1; D unresolved. The germline V gene has CDR1 SQVTM and CDR2 ANQGSEA. This CDR3 is 16 amino acids long. Trimming took 4 bases from V and 0 from J, leaving 16 bases between them.

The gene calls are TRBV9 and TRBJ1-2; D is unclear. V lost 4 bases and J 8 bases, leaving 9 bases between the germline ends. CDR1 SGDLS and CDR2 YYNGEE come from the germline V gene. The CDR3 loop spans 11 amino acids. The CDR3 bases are TGTGCCAGCAGCCTAGGGTTGGGCTACACCTTC. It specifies CASSLGLGYTF.

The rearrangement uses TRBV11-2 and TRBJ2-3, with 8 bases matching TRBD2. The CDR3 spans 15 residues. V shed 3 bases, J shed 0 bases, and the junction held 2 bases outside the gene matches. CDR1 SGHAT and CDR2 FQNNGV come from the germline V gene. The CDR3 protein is CASSFPSGSTDTQYF. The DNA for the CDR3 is TGTGCCAGCAGCTTTCCTAGCGGGAGCACAGATACGCAGTATTTT.

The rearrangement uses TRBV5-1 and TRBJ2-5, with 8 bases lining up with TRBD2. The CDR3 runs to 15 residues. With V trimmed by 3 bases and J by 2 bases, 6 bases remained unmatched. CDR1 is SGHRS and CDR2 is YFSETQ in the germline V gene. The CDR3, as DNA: TGCGCCAGCAGCTGGCCTAGCGGGCCTCAAGAGACCCAGTACTTC. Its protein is CASSWPSGPQETQYF.

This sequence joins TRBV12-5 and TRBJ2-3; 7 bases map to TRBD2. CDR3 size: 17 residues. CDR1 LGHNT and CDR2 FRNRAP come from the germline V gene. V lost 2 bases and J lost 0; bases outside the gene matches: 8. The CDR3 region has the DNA TGTGCTAGTGGTTTGACCCCGAGCGGGACTAGCACAGATACGCAGTATTTT. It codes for CASGLTPSGTSTDTQYF.

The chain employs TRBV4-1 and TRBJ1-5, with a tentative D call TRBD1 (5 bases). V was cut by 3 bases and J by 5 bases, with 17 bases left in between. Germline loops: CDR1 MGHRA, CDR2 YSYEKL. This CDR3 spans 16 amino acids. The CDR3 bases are TGCGCCAGCAGCCAGATTCAGACTGGAGGGGATCAGCCCCAGCATTTT. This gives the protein CASSQIQTGGDQPQHF.

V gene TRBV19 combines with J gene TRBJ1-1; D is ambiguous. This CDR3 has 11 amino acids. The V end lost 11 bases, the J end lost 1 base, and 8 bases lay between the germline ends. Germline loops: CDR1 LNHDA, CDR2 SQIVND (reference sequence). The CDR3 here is CAGNKNTEAFF. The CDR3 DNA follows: TGTGCCGGCAACAAGAACACTGAAGCTTTCTTT.

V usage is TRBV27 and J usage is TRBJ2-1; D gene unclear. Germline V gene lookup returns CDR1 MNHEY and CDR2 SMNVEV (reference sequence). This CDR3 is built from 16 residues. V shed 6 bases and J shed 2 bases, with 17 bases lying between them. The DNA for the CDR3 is TGTGCCAGCAGAACGGTCACCGAAAGCCCCTACAATGAGCAGTTCTTC. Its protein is CASRTVTESPYNEQFF.

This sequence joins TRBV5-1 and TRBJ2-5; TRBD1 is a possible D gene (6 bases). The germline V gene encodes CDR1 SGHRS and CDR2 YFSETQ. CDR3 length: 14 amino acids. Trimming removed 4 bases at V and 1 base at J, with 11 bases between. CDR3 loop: CASSRGQVQETQYF. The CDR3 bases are TGCGCCAGCAGCCGGGGACAAGTCCAAGAGACCCAGTACTTC.

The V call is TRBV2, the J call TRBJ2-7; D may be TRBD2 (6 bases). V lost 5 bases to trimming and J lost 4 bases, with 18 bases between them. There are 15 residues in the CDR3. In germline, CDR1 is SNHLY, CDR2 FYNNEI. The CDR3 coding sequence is TGTGCCAGCAGTTTCGGGAGCCCAACCGGGTACGAGCAGTACTTC. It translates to CASSFGSPTGYEQYF.